These 12 T cell receptor beta chains came from one sample sequenced in a study of blood T cell repertoires in COVID-19. This table comes from immunoSEQ multiplex PCR, and its TCRdb copy is limited to in-frame clones, with some not included. The sample shows 250,000 or so clones, roughly four fifths of them seen only once. Sequencing was carried out using peripheral blood. The source of these receptors is a woman in her 70s with acute or convalescent COVID-19.

The gene calls are TRBV18 and TRBJ1-1, with D hard to call. This CDR3 contains 13 residues. V lost 3 bases, J lost 8 bases, and 13 bases lay in between. Germline V lookup: CDR1 KGHSH, CDR2 LQKENI. The CDR3 region has the DNA TGTGCCAGCTCACCCCTGTTGCTAGTCGAAGCTTTCTTT. Its translation: CASSPLLLVEAFF. The whole variable domain, remainder taken from reference TRBV18 and TRBJ1-1, is NAGVMQNPRHLVRRRGQEARLRCSPMKGHSHVYWYRQLPEEGLKFMVYLQKENIIDESGMPKERFSAEFPKEGPSILRIQQVVRGDSAAYFCASSPLLLVEAFFGQGTRLTVV.

This clone was seen more than once but under ten times. The chain couples TRBV5-1 to TRBJ1-1; TRBD1 might be the D (5 bases). The CDR3 is made up of 14 amino acids. V was cut by 0 bases and J by 5 bases, with 11 bases left in between. CDR1 is SGHRS and CDR2 is YFSETQ in the germline V gene. The DNA of the CDR3 is TGCGCCAGCAGCTTGGCCGGGGGGAAGACTGAAGCTTTCTTT. Amino acid sequence: CASSLAGGKTEAFF.

The chain carries TRBV30 and TRBJ1-2; TRBD1 might be the D (6 bases). CDR3 length: 16 amino acids. V lost 3 bases and J lost 4, with 21 bases in between. Germline V gene lookup returns CDR1 GTSNPN and CDR2 SVGIG (reference sequence). For the CDR3, the DNA is TGTGCCTGGAGCCCGTACCGGGACACACCACTCTATGGCTACACCTTC. Translation gives CAWSPYRDTPLYGYTF.

The chain carries TRBV7-2 and TRBJ1-2; 9 nucleotides match TRBD1. This CDR3 contains 13 residues. Germline V gene lookup returns CDR1 SGHTA and CDR2 FQGNSA. Trimming cost V 1 base and J 7 bases; bases outside gene matches: 1. The chain's CDR3 is CASSLGTGAGYTF. CDR3 DNA sequence: TGTGCCAGCAGCTTAGGGACAGGGGCTGGCTACACCTTC.

Comment on this clone: Relative to the germline gene, one junction end is altered; a read error may explain this. The chain employs TRBV7-7 and TRBJ2-3, with 9 nucleotides matching TRBD1. CDR3 length equals 15 residues. Germline CDR1 reads SSHAT; CDR2 reads FNYEAQ (reference sequence). This chain's CDR3 is CASSLGTGYTDTQYF. The CDR3 DNA reads TGTGCTAGCAGCTTGGGGACAGGGTACACAGATACGCAGTATTTT.

Notes on this clone: The junction does not match germline at one end; this may be a read error. This chain uses TRBV3-1 (or the pseudogene TRBV3-2) with TRBJ1-2; D perhaps matches TRBD1 (6 bases). The CDR3 totals 13 residues. Germline V CDR1 and CDR2: LGHDT, YNNKEL (reference sequence). The CDR3 is CASSQEGNRDIRF. In nucleotides, the CDR3 is TGTGCCAGCAGCCAAGAAGGAAACCGGGACATCCGCTTC.

The chain links TRBV5-1 to TRBJ2-5, with TRBD1 identical over 7 bases. CDR3 length equals 16 residues. CDR1 is SGHRS, CDR2 YFSETQ, per germline. The junction had 7 bases not matched to a gene; V was cut back by 0 bases and J by 2 bases. The CDR3 loop is CASSLDPGQPQETQYF. The CDR3 nucleotides are TGCGCCAGCAGCTTGGATCCGGGACAGCCTCAAGAGACCCAGTACTTC.

This sequence joins TRBV5-4 and TRBJ1-5; D perhaps matches TRBD1 (5 bases). The CDR3 is made up of 17 amino acids. The V and J ends lost 0 bases and 1 base respectively, with 14 bases between them. The V gene's germline CDR1 is SGHNT and CDR2 YYREEE (reference sequence). The chain's CDR3 is CASSLGGGAGSNQPQHF. The CDR3 DNA sequence: TGTGCCAGCAGCTTGGGCGGTGGGGCGGGGAGCAATCAGCCCCAGCATTTT.

The J gene is TRBJ1-1, the V gene TRBV2; D not resolved. Trimming left V 4 bases short and J 1 base short, with 10 bases between. The CDR3 covers 14 residues. The germline gives CDR1 SNHLY, CDR2 FYNNEI. The CDR3 is CASSVRQENTEAFF. DNA for the CDR3: TGTGCCAGCAGTGTTCGGCAGGAGAACACTGAAGCTTTCTTT.

The V and J genes are TRBV10-3 and TRBJ2-3; TRBD2 matches at 10 bases. Trimming cost V 7 bases and J 2 bases; bases outside gene matches: 9. Germline assignment: CDR1 ENHRY and CDR2 SYGVKD. This CDR3 spans 16 amino acids. This CDR3 is CAIKRVSGGATDTQYF. DNA of the CDR3: TGTGCCATCAAGAGGGTGAGCGGGGGGGCCACAGATACGCAGTATTTT.

CDR3 DNA sequence: TGCGCCAGCAGCCTGGACAGTCTATCGGTAAACACTGAAGCTTTCTTT. Its protein is CASSLDSLSVNTEAFF. The chain has TRBV5-1 and TRBJ1-1, with D possibly matching TRBD1 (6 bases). Trimming removed 4 bases from V and 2 bases from J, with 18 bases in between. The germline V gene has CDR1 SGHRS and CDR2 YFSETQ. The CDR3 sequence is 16 residues long.

This chain joins TRBV6-5 and TRBJ2-3; 7 bases align to TRBD2. Per the germline V gene, CDR1 is MNHEY and CDR2 is SVGAGI. V trimming: 5 bases; J trimming: 8 bases; junction bases outside the gene matches: 10. The CDR3 is 14 residues long. This CDR3 is CASSSGTPFLTQYF. CDR3 DNA: TGTGCCAGCAGTAGCGGGACTCCCTTCCTTACGCAGTATTTT.